This T cell receptor (beta chain) was sequenced in a study of blood T cell repertoires in COVID-19. Overall study: Collection of acute and convalescent COVID-19 samples took place in the United States, Italy and Spain. In each case, the material was cDNA or gDNA derived from T cells, B-cell-depleted T cells, or PBMCs.

The authors' processing: Amplifying reference gene primers gave estimates of nucleated cell counts. Only in-frame clones appear in the TCRdb table, and some are missing; sequencing was by immunoSEQ multiplex PCR. V and J calls and clone size are given by that table; D and trimming were obtained from the DNA. The data contain over 60,000 clones, 65% to 90% of them singletons. Trimming cost V 5 bases and J 6 bases; bases outside gene matches: 8. Germline CDR1 is MNHNY and CDR2 is SVGAGI (reference sequence). The CDR3 spans 15 residues. The chain carries TRBV6-6 and TRBJ2-1, with 9 bases that match TRBD1. The TCR sequence derives from a man aged 40-55 years with acute or convalescent COVID-19. What was sequenced was peripheral blood. CDR3: CASSRPGTGFNEQFF. The CDR3 nucleotides are TGTGCCAGCAGTCGACCCGGGACAGGGTTCAATGAGCAGTTCTTC.